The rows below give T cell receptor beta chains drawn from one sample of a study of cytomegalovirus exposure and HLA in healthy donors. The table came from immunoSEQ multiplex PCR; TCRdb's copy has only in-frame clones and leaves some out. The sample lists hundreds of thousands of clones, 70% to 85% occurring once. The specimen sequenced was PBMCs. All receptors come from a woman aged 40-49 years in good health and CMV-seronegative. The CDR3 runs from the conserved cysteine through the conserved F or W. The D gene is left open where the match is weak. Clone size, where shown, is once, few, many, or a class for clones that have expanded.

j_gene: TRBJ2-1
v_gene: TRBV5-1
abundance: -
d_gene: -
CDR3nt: TGCGCCAGCAGCACGGACAGGGAGGGTGAGCAGTTCTTC
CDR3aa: CASSTDREGEQFF

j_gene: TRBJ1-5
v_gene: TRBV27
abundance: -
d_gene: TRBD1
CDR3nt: TGTGCCAGCAGTTTATCGACAGGGCCCGATCAGCCCCAGCATTTT
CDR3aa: CASSLSTGPDQPQHF

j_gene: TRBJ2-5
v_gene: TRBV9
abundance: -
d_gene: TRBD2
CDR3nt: TGTGCCAGCAGCGTAGACCCCCAGCGGGGGATCCAAGAGACCCAGTACTTC
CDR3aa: CASSVDPQRGIQETQYF

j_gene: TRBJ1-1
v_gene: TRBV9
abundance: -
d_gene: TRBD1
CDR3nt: TGTGCCAGCAGCGTAGACAGGGGAGGTAACACTGAAGCTTTCTTT
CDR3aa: CASSVDRGGNTEAFF

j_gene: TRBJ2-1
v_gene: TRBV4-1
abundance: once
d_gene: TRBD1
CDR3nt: TGCGCCAGCAGCCAAGCTGGGGGGACAGGGTACAATGAGCAGTTCTTC
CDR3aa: CASSQAGGTGYNEQFF

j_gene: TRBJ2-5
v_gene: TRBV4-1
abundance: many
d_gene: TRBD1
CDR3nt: TGCGCCAGCAGCCAAGTCGAGGGGGCAGGCCGGCAAGAGACCCAGTACTTC
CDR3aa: CASSQVEGAGRQETQYF

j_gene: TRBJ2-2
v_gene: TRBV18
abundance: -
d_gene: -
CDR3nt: TGTGCCAGCTCAACGAAGGAGGCCGGGGAGCTGTTTTTT
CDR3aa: CASSTKEAGELFF

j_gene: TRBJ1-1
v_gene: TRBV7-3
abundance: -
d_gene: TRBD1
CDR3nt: TGTGCCAGCAGCGAAAACAGGGGTACTGAAGCTTTCTTT
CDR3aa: CASSENRGTEAFF

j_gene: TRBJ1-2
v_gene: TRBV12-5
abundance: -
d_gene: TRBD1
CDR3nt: TGTGCTAGTGGTTTCGGGACAGAATACGGCTACACCTTC
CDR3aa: CASGFGTEYGYTF

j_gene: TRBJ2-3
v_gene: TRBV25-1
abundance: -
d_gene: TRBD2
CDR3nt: TGTGCCAGCACCCTACAGCGGGGGTTCACAGATACGCAGTATTTT
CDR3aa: CASTLQRGFTDTQYF

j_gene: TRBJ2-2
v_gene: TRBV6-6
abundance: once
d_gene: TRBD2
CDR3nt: TGTGCCAGCAGCCCTACGGGGGGTACCACCGGGGAGCTGTTTTTT
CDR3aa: CASSPTGGTTGELFF

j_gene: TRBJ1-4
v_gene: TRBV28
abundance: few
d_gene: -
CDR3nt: TGTGCCAGCAGTTTACCGGTGATTAATGAAAAACTGTTTTTT
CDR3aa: CASSLPVINEKLFF

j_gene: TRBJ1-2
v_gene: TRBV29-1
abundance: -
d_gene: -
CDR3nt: TGCAGCGTTCTTTTAGCGAATGGCTACACCTTC
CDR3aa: CSVLLANGYTF

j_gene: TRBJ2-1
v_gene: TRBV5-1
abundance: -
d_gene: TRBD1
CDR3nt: TGCGCCAGCAGCTTAGACAGGGGAGGATACAATGAGCAGTTCTTC
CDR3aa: CASSLDRGGYNEQFF

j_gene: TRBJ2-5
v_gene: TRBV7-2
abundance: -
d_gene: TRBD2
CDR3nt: TGTGCCAGCAGCCCGGGTCGGGGGGACGGGGAGACCCAGTACTTC
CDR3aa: CASSPGRGDGETQYF

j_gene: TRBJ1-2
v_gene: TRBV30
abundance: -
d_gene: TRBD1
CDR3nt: TGTGCCTGGAGTCCCCTGGGACAGAACTATGGCTACACCTTC
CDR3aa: CAWSPLGQNYGYTF

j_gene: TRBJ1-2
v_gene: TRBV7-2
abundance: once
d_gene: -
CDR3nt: TGTGCCAGCAGCCCCAGGGTTCTCTATGGCTACACCTTC
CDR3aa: CASSPRVLYGYTF

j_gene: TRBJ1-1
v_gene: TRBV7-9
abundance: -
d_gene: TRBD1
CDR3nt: TGTTCCAGCAGCTTAGCAGGGGGATCATCTTTCTTT
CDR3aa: CSSSLAGGSSFF

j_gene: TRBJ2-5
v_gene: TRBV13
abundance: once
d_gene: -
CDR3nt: TGTGCCAGCAGCTTAAACGGATTCGCAGGCCAGCAAGAGACCCAGTACTTC
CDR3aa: CASSLNGFAGQQETQYF

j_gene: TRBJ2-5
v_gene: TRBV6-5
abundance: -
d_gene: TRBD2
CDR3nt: TGTGCCAGCTCCTTAGCGGGGGAACAAGAGACCCAGTACTTC
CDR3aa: CASSLAGEQETQYF

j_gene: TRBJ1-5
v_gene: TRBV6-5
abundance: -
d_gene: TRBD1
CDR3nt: TGTGCCAGCAGTTACTCCGGGACAGCTAATCAGCCCCAGCATTTT
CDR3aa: CASSYSGTANQPQHF

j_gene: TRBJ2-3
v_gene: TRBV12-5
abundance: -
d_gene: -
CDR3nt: TGTGCTAGTGGTTTGGGACAGGGCACAGATACGCAGTATTTT
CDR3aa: CASGLGQGTDTQYF